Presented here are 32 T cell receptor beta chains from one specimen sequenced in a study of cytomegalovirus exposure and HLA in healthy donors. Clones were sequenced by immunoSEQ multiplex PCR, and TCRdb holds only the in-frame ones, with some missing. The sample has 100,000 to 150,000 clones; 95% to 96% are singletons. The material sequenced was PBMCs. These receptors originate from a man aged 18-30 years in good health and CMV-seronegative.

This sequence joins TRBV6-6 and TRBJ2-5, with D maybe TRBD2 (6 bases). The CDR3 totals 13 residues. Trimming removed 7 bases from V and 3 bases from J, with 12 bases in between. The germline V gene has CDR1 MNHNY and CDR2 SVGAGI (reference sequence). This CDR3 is CASTGDLKETQYF. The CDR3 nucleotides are TGTGCCAGCACCGGGGACTTGAAAGAGACCCAGTACTTC.

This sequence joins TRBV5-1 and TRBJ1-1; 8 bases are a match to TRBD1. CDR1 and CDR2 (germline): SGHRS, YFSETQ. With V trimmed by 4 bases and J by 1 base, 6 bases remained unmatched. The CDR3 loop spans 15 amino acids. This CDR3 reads CASSQGGQGNTEAFF. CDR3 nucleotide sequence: TGCGCCAGCAGCCAGGGTGGACAGGGGAACACTGAAGCTTTCTTT.

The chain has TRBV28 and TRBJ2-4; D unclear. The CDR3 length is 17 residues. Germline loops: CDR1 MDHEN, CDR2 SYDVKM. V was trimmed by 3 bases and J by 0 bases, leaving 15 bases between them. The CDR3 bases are TGTGCCAGCAGTTTTGGGCCGTCCATACTAGCCAAAAACATTCAGTACTTC. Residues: CASSFGPSILAKNIQYF.

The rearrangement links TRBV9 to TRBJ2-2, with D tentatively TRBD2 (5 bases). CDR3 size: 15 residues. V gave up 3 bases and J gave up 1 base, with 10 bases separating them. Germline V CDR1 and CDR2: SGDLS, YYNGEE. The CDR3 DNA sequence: TGTGCCAGCAGCGGAGGGTTCCTGAACACCGGGGAGCTGTTTTTT. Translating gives CASSGGFLNTGELFF.

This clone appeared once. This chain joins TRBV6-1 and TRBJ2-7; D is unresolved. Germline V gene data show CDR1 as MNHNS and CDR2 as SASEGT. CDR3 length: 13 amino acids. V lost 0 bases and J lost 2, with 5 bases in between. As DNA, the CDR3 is TGTGCCAGCAGTGAAGCAGCACCCTACGAGCAGTACTTC. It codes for CASSEAAPYEQYF.

CDR3 DNA: TGTGCCAGCTCACCCCAGGGAAACACTGAAGCTTTCTTT. This codes for CASSPQGNTEAFF. The rearrangement links TRBV18 to TRBJ1-1, with D possibly matching TRBD1 (5 bases). The CDR3 is made up of 13 amino acids. The V and J ends lost 3 bases and 2 bases respectively, with 7 bases between them. Germline V gene sequence: CDR1 KGHSH, CDR2 LQKENI.

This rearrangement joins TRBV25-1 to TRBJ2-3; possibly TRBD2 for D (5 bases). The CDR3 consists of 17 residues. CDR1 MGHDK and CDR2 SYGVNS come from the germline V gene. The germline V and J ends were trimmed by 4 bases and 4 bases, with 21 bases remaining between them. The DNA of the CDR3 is TGTGCCAGCAGTGCCTCCGGGGTACTACATAGGGCAGATACGCAGTATTTT. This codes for CASSASGVLHRADTQYF. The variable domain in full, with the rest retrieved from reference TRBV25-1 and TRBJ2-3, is EADIYQTPRYLVIGTGKKITLECSQTMGHDKMYWYQQDPGMELHLIHYSYGVNSTEKGDLSSESTVSRIRTEHFPLTLESARPSHTSQYLCASSASGVLHRADTQYFGPGTRLTVL.

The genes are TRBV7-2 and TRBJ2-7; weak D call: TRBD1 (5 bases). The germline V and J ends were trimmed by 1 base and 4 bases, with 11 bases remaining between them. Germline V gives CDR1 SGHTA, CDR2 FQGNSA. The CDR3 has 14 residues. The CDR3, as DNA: TGTGCCAGCAGCTTAGGGGGCACTTCTTACGAGCAGTACTTC. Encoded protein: CASSLGGTSYEQYF.

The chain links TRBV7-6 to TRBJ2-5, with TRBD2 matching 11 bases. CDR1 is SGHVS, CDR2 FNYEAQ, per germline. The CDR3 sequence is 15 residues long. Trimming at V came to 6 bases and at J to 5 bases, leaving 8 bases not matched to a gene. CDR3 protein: CASSPRLAGTETQYF. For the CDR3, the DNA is TGTGCCAGCAGTCCTCGACTAGCGGGAACTGAGACCCAGTACTTC.

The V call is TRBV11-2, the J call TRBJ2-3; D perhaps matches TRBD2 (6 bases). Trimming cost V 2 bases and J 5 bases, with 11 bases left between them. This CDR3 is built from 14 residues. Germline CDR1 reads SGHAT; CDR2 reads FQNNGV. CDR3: CASSLSQAGDTQYF. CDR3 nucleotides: TGTGCCAGCAGCTTATCCCAAGCGGGAGATACGCAGTATTTT.

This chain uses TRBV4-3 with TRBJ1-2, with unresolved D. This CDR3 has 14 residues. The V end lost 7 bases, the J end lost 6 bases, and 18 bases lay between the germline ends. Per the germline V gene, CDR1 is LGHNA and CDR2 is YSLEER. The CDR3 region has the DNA TGCGCCAGCACCCCGGCTCGGGGTTGGCATGGCTACACCTTC. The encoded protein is CASTPARGWHGYTF.

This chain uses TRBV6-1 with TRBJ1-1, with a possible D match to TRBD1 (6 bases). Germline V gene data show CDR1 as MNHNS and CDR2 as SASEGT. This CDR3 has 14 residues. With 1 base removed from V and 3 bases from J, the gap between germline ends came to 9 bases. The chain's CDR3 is CASSEGDTHTEAFF. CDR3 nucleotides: TGTGCCAGCAGTGAAGGGGACACCCACACTGAAGCTTTCTTT.

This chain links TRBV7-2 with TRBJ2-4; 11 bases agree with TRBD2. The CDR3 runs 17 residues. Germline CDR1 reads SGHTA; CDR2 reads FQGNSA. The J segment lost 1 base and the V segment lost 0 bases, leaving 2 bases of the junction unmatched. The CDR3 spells CASSLAIAGGAKNIQYF. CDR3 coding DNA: TGTGCCAGCAGCTTAGCGATAGCGGGAGGGGCCAAAAACATTCAGTACTTC. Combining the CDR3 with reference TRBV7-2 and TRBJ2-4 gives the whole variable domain GAGVSQSPSNKVTEKGKDVELRCDPISGHTALYWYRQSLGQGLEFLIYFQGNSAPDKSGLPSDRFSAERTGGSVSTLTIQRTQQEDSAVYLCASSLAIAGGAKNIQYFGAGTRLSVL.

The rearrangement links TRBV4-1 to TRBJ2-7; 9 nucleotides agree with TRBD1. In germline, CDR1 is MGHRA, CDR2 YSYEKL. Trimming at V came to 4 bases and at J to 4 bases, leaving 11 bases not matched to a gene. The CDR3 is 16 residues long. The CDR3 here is CASSPLLTGGSYEQYF. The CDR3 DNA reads TGCGCCAGCAGCCCACTACTCACAGGGGGCTCGTACGAGCAGTACTTC.

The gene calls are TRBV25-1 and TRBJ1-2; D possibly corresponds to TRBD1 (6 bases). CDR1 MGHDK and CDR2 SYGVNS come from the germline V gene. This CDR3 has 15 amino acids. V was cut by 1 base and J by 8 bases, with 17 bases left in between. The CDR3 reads CASSESFRGAGGYTF. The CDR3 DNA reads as TGTGCCAGCAGTGAATCCTTCAGGGGCGCGGGCGGCTACACCTTC.

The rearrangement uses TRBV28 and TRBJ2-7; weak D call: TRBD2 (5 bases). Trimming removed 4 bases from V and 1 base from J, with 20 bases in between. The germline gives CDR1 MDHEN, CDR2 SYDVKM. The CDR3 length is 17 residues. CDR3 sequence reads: CASSSPAAGTFSYEQYF. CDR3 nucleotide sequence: TGTGCCAGCAGTTCCCCAGCGGCAGGAACATTTTCCTACGAGCAGTACTTC.

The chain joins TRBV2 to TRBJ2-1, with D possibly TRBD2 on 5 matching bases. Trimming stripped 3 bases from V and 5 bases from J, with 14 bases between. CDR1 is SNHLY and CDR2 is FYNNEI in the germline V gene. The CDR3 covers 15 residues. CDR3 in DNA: TGTGCCAGCAGTGACACTCCGGGATCAAACAATGAGCAGTTCTTC. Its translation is CASSDTPGSNNEQFF. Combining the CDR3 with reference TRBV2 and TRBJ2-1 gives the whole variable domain EPEVTQTPSHQVTQMGQEVILRCVPISNHLYFYWYRQILGQKVEFLVSFYNNEISEKSEIFDDQFSVERPDGSNFTLKIRSTKLEDSAMYFCASSDTPGSNNEQFFGPGTRLTVL.

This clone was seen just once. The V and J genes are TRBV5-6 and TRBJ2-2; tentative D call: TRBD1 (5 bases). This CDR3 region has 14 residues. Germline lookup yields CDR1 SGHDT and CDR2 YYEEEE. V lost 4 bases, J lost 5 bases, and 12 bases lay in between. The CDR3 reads CASSGVRGTGELFF. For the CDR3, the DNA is TGTGCCAGCAGCGGGGTAAGGGGAACCGGGGAGCTGTTTTTT. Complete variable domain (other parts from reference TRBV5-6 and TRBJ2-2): DAGVTQSPTHLIKTRGQQVTLRCSPKSGHDTVSWYQQALGQGPQFIFQYYEEEERQRGNFPDRFSGHQFPNYSSELNVNALLLGDSALYLCASSGVRGTGELFFGEGSRLTVL.

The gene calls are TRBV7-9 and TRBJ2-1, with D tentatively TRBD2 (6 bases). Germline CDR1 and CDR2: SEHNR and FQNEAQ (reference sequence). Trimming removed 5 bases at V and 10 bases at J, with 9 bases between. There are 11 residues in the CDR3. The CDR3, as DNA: TGTGCCAGCAGCGGCCGGGGGGAGCAGTTCTTC. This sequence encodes CASSGRGEQFF. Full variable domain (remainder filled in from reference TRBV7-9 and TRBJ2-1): DTGVSQNPRHKITKRGQNVTFRCDPISEHNRLYWYRQTLGQGPEFLTYFQNEAQLEKSRLLSDRFSAERPKGSFSTLEIQRTEQGDSAMYLCASSGRGEQFFGPGTRLTVL.

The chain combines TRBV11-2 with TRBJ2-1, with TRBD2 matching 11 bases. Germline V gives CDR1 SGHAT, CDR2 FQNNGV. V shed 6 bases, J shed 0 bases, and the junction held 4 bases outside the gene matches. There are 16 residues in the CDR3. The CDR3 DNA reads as TGTGCCAGCAGGGATAGCGGGAGGGCCTCCTACAATGAGCAGTTCTTC. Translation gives CASRDSGRASYNEQFF.

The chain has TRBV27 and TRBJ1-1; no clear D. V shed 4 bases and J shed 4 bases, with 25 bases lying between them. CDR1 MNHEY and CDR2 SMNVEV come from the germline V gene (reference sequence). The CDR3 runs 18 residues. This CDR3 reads CASSSRRPPRDVGTEAFF. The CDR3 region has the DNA TGTGCCAGCAGTTCCCGGCGCCCGCCGAGGGATGTGGGCACTGAAGCTTTCTTT.

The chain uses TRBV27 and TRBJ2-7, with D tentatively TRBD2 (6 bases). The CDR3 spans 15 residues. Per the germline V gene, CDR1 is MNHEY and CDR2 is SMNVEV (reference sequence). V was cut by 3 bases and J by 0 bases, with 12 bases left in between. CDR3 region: CASSLGTPSSYEQYF. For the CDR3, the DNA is TGTGCCAGCAGTTTGGGGACTCCGAGCTCCTACGAGCAGTACTTC.

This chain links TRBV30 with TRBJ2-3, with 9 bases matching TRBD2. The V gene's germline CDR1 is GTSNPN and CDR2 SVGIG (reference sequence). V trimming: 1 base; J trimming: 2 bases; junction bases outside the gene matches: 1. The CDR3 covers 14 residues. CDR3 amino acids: CAWSGLAVTDTQYF. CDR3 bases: TGTGCCTGGAGTGGACTAGCGGTCACAGATACGCAGTATTTT. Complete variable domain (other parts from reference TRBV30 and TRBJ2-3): SQTIHQWPATLVQPVGSPLSLECTVEGTSNPNLYWYRQAAGRGLQLLFYSVGIGQISSEVPQNLSASRPQDRQFILSSKKLLLSDSGFYLCAWSGLAVTDTQYFGPGTRLTVL.

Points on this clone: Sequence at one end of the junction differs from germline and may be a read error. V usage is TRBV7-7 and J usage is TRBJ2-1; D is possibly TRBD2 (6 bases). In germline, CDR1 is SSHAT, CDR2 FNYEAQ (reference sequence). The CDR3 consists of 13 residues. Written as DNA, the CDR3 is TGTGCTAGCAGCTTAGTCATCGGGGGTGAGCAGTTCTTC. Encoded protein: CASSLVIGGEQFF.

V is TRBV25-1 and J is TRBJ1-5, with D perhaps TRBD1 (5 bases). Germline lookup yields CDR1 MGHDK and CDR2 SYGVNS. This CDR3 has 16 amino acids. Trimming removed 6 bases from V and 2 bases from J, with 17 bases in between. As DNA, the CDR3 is TGTGCCAGCAGCCCCGGGGGGGAGTTAGGCAATCAGCCCCAGCATTTT. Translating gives CASSPGGELGNQPQHF.

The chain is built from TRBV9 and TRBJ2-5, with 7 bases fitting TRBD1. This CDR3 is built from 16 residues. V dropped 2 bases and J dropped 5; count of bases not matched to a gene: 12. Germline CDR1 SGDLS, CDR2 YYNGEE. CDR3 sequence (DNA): TGTGCCAGCAGCGTGGGGGACAGCCAAAATGATGAGACCCAGTACTTC. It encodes CASSVGDSQNDETQYF.

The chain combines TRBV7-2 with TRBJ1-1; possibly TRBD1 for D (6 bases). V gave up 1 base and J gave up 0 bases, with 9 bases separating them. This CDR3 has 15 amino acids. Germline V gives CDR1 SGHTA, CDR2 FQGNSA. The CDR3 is CASSLEGDMNTEAFF. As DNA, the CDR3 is TGTGCCAGCAGCTTAGAGGGGGACATGAACACTGAAGCTTTCTTT.

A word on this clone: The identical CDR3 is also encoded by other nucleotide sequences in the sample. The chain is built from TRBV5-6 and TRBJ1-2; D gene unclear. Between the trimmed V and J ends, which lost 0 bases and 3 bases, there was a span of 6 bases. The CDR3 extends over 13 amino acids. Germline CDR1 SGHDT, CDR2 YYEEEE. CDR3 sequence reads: CASSLGEDYGYTF. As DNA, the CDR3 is TGTGCCAGCAGCTTGGGAGAGGACTATGGCTACACCTTC.

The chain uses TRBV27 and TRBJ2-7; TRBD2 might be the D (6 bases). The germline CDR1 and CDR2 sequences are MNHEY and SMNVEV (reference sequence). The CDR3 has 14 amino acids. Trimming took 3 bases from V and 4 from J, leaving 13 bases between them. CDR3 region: CASSFGGAPYEQYF. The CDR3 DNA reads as TGTGCCAGCAGTTTTGGAGGGGCCCCATACGAGCAGTACTTC.

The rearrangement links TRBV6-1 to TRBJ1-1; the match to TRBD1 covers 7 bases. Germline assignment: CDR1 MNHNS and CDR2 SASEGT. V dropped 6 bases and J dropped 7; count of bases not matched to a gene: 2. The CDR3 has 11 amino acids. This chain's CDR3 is CASRQGDEAFF. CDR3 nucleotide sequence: TGTGCCAGCAGGCAGGGGGATGAAGCTTTCTTT.

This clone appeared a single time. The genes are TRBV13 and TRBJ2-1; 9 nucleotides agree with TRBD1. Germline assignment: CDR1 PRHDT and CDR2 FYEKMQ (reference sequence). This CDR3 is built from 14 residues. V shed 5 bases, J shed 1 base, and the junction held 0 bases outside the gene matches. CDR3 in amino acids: CASSGTGSYNEQFF. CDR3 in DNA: TGTGCCAGCAGCGGGACAGGGTCCTACAATGAGCAGTTCTTC.

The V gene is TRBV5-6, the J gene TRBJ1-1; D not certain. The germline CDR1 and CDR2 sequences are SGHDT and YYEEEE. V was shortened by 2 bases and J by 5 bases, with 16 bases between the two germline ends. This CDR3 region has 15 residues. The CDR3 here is CASSFGEPQRTEAFF. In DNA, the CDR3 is TGTGCCAGCAGCTTCGGGGAACCCCAACGGACTGAAGCTTTCTTT.